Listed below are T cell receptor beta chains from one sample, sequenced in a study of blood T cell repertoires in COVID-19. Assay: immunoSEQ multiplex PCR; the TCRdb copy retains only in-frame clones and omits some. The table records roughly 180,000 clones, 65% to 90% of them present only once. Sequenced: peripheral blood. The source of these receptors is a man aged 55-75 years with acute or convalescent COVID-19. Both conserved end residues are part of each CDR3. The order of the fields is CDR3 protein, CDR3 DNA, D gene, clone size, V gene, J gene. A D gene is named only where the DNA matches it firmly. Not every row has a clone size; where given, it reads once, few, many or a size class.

CASSLGRGKINYGYTF	TGTGCCAGCAGCTTAGGACGGGGGAAGATTAACTATGGCTACACCTTC	.	few	TRBV7-9	TRBJ1-2
CASSQDPAVEQFF	TGTGCCAGCAGCCAAGATCCCGCAGTTGAGCAGTTCTTC	.	.	TRBV4-2	TRBJ2-1
CAWSLHRGGYGYTF	TGTGCCTGGAGTTTACACAGGGGAGGCTATGGCTACACCTTC	TRBD1	few	TRBV30	TRBJ1-2
CASSPRTGQTYEQYF	TGTGCCAGCAGCCCAAGGACAGGTCAAACCTACGAGCAGTACTTC	TRBD1	.	TRBV27	TRBJ2-7
CASSLGPGNEKLFF	TGCGCCAGCAGCTTGGGTCCAGGGAATGAAAAACTGTTTTTT	.	once	TRBV5-1	TRBJ1-4
CASSRGDVSSDTQYF	TGTGCCAGCAGTCGGGGGGATGTATCATCAGATACGCAGTATTTT	TRBD2	.	TRBV3-1/TRBV3-2	TRBJ2-3
CASSFDPGESGNTIYF	TGTGCCAGCAGCTTCGACCCGGGGGAATCTGGAAACACCATATATTTT	.	.	TRBV9	TRBJ1-3
CATQVDRFYGYTF	TGTGCCACCCAGGTTGACAGGTTCTATGGCTACACCTTC	.	once	TRBV6-5	TRBJ1-2
CASSGGTGNNQPQHF	TGTGCCAGCAGTGGAGGGACAGGGAACAATCAGCCCCAGCATTTT	TRBD1	.	TRBV6-6	TRBJ1-5
CASSLSGAERNSPLHF	TGTGCCAGCAGCTTAAGCGGGGCGGAGAGGAATTCACCCCTCCACTTT	.	.	TRBV7-3	TRBJ1-6
CASSFRSGNTEAFF	TGCGCCAGCAGCTTCCGCTCGGGGAACACTGAAGCTTTCTTT	.	few	TRBV5-1	TRBJ1-1
CASSLVGVGQGQVGGYTF	TGTGCCAGCAGTTTAGTTGGTGTCGGGCAGGGACAGGTTGGAGGCTACACCTTC	TRBD1	once	TRBV27	TRBJ1-2
CASSWHDSYEQYF	TGTGCCAGCAGTTGGCACGACTCCTACGAGCAGTACTTC	.	.	TRBV27	TRBJ2-7
CASSKRDRVGDTQYF	TGCGCCAGCAGCAAGCGGGACAGGGTGGGAGATACGCAGTATTTT	TRBD1	.	TRBV5-1	TRBJ2-3
CASSSGQGGTYNSPLHF	TGTGCCAGCAGCTCAGGACAGGGAGGAACCTATAATTCACCCCTCCACTTT	TRBD1	.	TRBV7-8	TRBJ1-6
CASSSRTSGSYEQYF	TGTGCCAGCAGCTCTAGGACTAGCGGTTCCTACGAGCAGTACTTC	TRBD2	few	TRBV5-4	TRBJ2-7